This TCR beta chain was identified in a study of shared clonotypes between healthy human individuals (dated by TCRdb to 2019 to 2021). Regarding the study in general: A couple of women and a few men aged 18 to 49 years were included in the cohort. To estimate repertoire size and how much clonotypes are shared between individuals, the study performed deep sequencing of blood TCR repertoires from about 5 healthy adults. Each donor's leukapheresis produced roughly between roughly 0.94 and 9.5 billion PBMCs. For each donor, CD4 naive and CD4 memory were each run on three plates, CD8 naive on two plates, and CD8 memory on one plate. Libraries were prepared and TCR repertoires were sequenced by different laboratories using diverse techniques, in order to increase sequencing depth and limit assay-specific biases.

What the authors observed across the whole study: Naive subsets generally had larger estimated clonotype richness than memory subsets. Because the study included a small number of donors, the genetic and exposure-history diversity represented was limited. Clonotypes shared by all four sorted-subset donors showed higher generation probabilities than non-shared clonotypes. Across a handful of donors, roughly 5.1% of naive CD4, around 3.3% of naive CD8, roughly 2.2% of memory CD4, and roughly 0.41% of memory CD8 clonotypes were shared. Pairwise subsampling led to the expectation that sequencing depth would affect the degree of clonotype sharing among donors. Sampling was limited to blood, and TCR repertoires in tissue likely differ from TCR repertoires in blood. Rarefaction of sorted-subset datasets indicated incomplete sequencing despite the large sequencing depth.

Using the deep immunoSEQ assay, multiplex PCR amplified TCR CDR3 regions from genomic DNA. For each cell subset, the extracted genomic DNA was distributed evenly across all wells of several immunoSEQ 96-well plates, and each plate served as one replicate. For sorted subsets, each replicate PCR was loaded with around 200 ng genomic DNA, equivalent to 30,000 or so T cell genomes. Purified libraries were measured with a Qubit 3.0 fluorometer, size-checked on a Bioanalyzer 2100, and measured again with the KAPA Library Quantification kit. A separate single-read 150-cycle Illumina NextSeq 550 flow cell was used to sequence each immunoSEQ 96-well plate. As for the authors' bioinformatics: Because only junctional sequences without quality scores were contained in the immunoSEQ output, filtering matching that applied to full-length reads could not be performed. Sequences were annotated with PyIR, a Python wrapper for IgBLAST v1.9, and V/J genes and CDR3 were assigned using IMGT germline references. Reads with weak V/J assignments (E-value above 1e-6), missing CDR3, stop codons, out-of-frame junctions, or ambiguous translated residues were removed. V3J clonotypes were defined as sequences sharing the same inferred V gene, J gene, and CDR3 amino acid sequence. Percentage overlap between repertoires was calculated by dividing the number of shared unique clonotypes by the size of the smaller repertoire. RTK rarefaction, the Chao1 estimator, and Recon v2.1 estimates of unobserved clonotypes were used to assess repertoire richness. Generation probabilities for all TCRbeta clonotypes obtained by the gDNA method from a handful of donors were computed using OLGA. TCRdb provides this immuneACCESS table in a form limited to in-frame rearrangements. Some clones are lacking; in checked studies, under half of them reflect an unresolved V gene, and why the rest are absent is not known. Clonal size and the V and J genes are those of that table, whereas D and trimming came from the DNA. The sample table records 2 million to 2.5 million clones; about 95% of these occur just once. The ten largest clones represent about 1.1% of the sample.

CD8 naive samples consisted of CD45RO-negative cells that were positively selected for CCR7, yielding a CD45RA+CCR7+ population without TemRA cells. The donors were healthy, HIV-negative adults who had no recently reported acute infections or vaccinations. Every donor was a Caucasian adult living in Nashville, Tennessee, USA. Blood was collected by leukapheresis, and PBMCs were isolated by Ficoll-Histopaque density gradient centrifugation and then cryopreserved in liquid nitrogen vapor phase. Analytical flow cytometry was used to check the purity and quantity of every magnetically sorted T cell population. Each sorted fraction had its genomic DNA isolated and then quantified by UV absorbance on a Nanodrop 2000c. As regards this clone: The antigen this receptor binds is unknown. One base away there is no much larger clone; base qualities are not given.

V loses 4 bases at its end and J loses 0 bases; junction bases beyond the gene matches: 3. The CDR3, cysteine through phenylalanine, is 15 amino acids long. Of the read, only the CDR3 DNA is kept; its 45 bases are in frame from base 1. Based on the germline V gene, the CDR1 and CDR2 sequences are SGHAT and FQNNGV. Sequencing used naive CD8+ T cells sorted from blood. Interpreted using the paper, the cell subset or site label stands for: CD45RA+CCR7+. The origin of this receptor is a man younger than 35 in good health. The sequence is built from TRBV11-2 and TRBJ2-7, and 10 junctional nucleotides match TRBD1. The DNA reads as follows: TGTGCCAGCAGCTGGGACAGGGGTAACTCCTACGAGCAGTACTTC. It translates as CASSWDRGNSYEQYF.